The 25 T cell receptor beta chains listed next were all sequenced from one sample in a study of T-cell reconstitution after alpha-beta-depleted transplantation in children. Using unique molecular identifiers, the investigators prepared the TCRbeta library. TCRdb re-called the PCR reads through MiXCR, storing one row per CDR3 protein. The sample yields a few hundred thousand distinct CDR3 sequences, approximately 9.8% seen once. The sample consisted of PBMCs from the stem cell graft donor, taken from the stem cell graft. The source is a human donor who donated a stem cell graft to a child with SCID.

This clonotype was recorded only once. J is TRBJ2-7 and V is TRBV29-1; possible D gene TRBD2, 7 bases. The germline V gene encodes CDR1 SQVTM and CDR2 ANQGSEA. The V gene lost 6 bases and the J gene lost 7 bases, with 10 bases spanning the gap. The CDR3 is 10 residues long. CDR3 in DNA: TGCAGCGTGGGGGGGCGAGAGCAGTACTTC. It is translated as CSVGGREQYF.

This clonotype came up many times. The V and J genes are TRBV12-3 or TRBV12-4 and TRBJ1-6; 8 bases are shared with TRBD1. This CDR3 comprises 17 residues. Trimming took 0 bases from V and 10 from J; bases not matched to a gene: 11. CDR3 DNA: TGTGCCAGCAGTTTAGCAAATGGACAGGGTTGGGAGTCACCCCTCCACTTT. Protein: CASSLANGQGWESPLHF.

This clonotype has a count of ten or more. V and J are TRBV20-1 and TRBJ2-5; the D gene could be TRBD1 or TRBD2 (7 bases each). CDR1 DFQATT and CDR2 SNEGSKA come from the germline V gene (reference sequence). Trimming removed 1 base at V and 7 bases at J, with 19 bases between. CDR3 length: 15 amino acids. CDR3 loop: CSARVEGRGPRTQYF. CDR3 nucleotides: TGCAGTGCTAGAGTAGAGGGGAGGGGGCCCAGGACCCAGTACTTC.

This clonotype occurred many times. The rearrangement joins TRBV27 to TRBJ1-5, with D possibly TRBD1 on 6 matching bases. CDR3 size: 15 residues. Trimming took 7 bases from V and 3 from J, leaving 16 bases between them. CDR1 and CDR2 (germline): MNHEY, SMNVEV (reference sequence). DNA of the CDR3: TGTGCCAGCACCCCCGGCGGACAGTTCAATCAGCCCCAGCATTTT. Encoded protein: CASTPGGQFNQPQHF.

This clonotype was seen at least ten times. CDR3 DNA: TGTGCCACCAGCAGTATACAGGGTTTCGGGGATCAGCCCCAGCATTTT. Protein: CATSSIQGFGDQPQHF. The chain has TRBV15 and TRBJ1-5, with D tentatively TRBD1 (6 bases). V dropped 3 bases and J dropped 5 bases, with 17 bases sitting between them. The CDR3 sequence is 16 residues long. Germline V lookup: CDR1 LNHNV, CDR2 YYDKDF (reference sequence).

This chain connects TRBV13 to TRBJ1-1, with TRBD1 as a possible D gene (6 bases). Germline V gives CDR1 PRHDT, CDR2 FYEKMQ (reference sequence). Trimming removed 2 bases at V and 8 bases at J, with 9 bases between. The CDR3 spans 12 residues. The CDR3 protein is CASSLRGSEAFF. The CDR3 DNA reads as TGTGCCAGCAGCTTAAGGGGGTCCGAAGCTTTCTTT.

This clonotype has ten or more counts. The chain uses TRBV12-3 or TRBV12-4 and TRBJ2-2; 9 bases match TRBD1. This CDR3 region has 15 residues. The ends lost 5 bases at V and 5 bases at J; junction bases unmatched: 6. The CDR3: CASSPGTGKTGELFF. CDR3 bases: TGTGCCAGCAGTCCCGGGACAGGGAAGACCGGGGAGCTGTTTTTT.

This clonotype occurred many times. This rearrangement joins TRBV5-1 to TRBJ1-4; no definite D call. Trimming removed 6 bases from V and 8 bases from J, with 14 bases in between. The germline CDR1 and CDR2 sequences are SGHRS and YFSETQ. CDR3 length: 13 residues. The CDR3 is CASTADVSEKLFF. DNA for the CDR3: TGCGCCAGCACCGCGGACGTGTCAGAAAAACTGTTTTTT. Full variable domain (missing parts from reference TRBV5-1 and TRBJ1-4): KAGVTQTPRYLIKTRGQQVTLSCSPISGHRSVSWYQQTPGQGLQFLFEYFSETQRNKGNFPGRFSGRQFSNSRSEMNVSTLELGDSALYLCASTADVSEKLFFGSGTQLSVL.

The rearrangement joins TRBV12-3 or TRBV12-4 to TRBJ2-1, with D maybe TRBD1 (5 bases). The CDR3 covers 15 residues. Trimming removed 3 bases from V and 2 bases from J, with 11 bases in between. The CDR3 nucleotides are TGTGCCAGCAGTTTTAGGCTAGGGGCCTACAATGAGCAGTTCTTC. Amino acids: CASSFRLGAYNEQFF.

This clonotype was counted many times. This chain connects TRBV7-2 to TRBJ2-5; D is possibly TRBD2 (6 bases). The CDR3 is 15 residues long. Germline CDR1 and CDR2: SGHTA and FQGNSA. V was shortened by 5 bases and J by 2 bases, with 15 bases between the two germline ends. CDR3 sequence (DNA): TGTGCCAGCAGCAAAGGCCGGGGGATGCAAGAGACCCAGTACTTC. This gives the protein CASSKGRGMQETQYF. Full variable domain (rest looked up from reference TRBV7-2 and TRBJ2-5): GAGVSQSPSNKVTEKGKDVELRCDPISGHTALYWYRQSLGQGLEFLIYFQGNSAPDKSGLPSDRFSAERTGGSVSTLTIQRTQQEDSAVYLCASSKGRGMQETQYFGPGTRLLVL.

This clonotype was seen many times. This chain connects TRBV7-2 to TRBJ2-3, with TRBD2 matching 8 bases. The CDR3 spans 16 residues. J was trimmed by 1 base and V by 5 bases; bases with no gene match: 8. Germline-derived CDR1 and CDR2 are SGHTA and FQGNSA. This CDR3 is CASSPGGAQRTDTQYF. CDR3 DNA sequence: TGTGCCAGCAGCCCCGGGGGGGCCCAACGCACAGATACGCAGTATTTT.

The sample holds many counts of this clonotype. V gene TRBV10-3 combines with J gene TRBJ2-1; TRBD1 matches at 10 bases. Losses at the gene ends were 10 bases for V and 4 bases for J; bases not matched to a gene: 7. The germline CDR1 and CDR2 sequences are ENHRY and SYGVKD. The CDR3 contains 14 residues. The CDR3 spells CATRQGASYNEQFF. DNA of the CDR3: TGTGCCACCCGACAGGGGGCATCATACAATGAGCAGTTCTTC.

This clonotype was found many times. CDR3 bases: TGTGCCAGCAGCTACCAACAGGGGAGGCTGCGGACTGAAGCTTTCTTT. This codes for CASSYQQGRLRTEAFF. The chain links TRBV7-9 to TRBJ1-1; 7 bases map to TRBD1. The germline V gene has CDR1 SEHNR and CDR2 FQNEAQ (reference sequence). The junction had 13 bases not matched to a gene; V was cut back by 4 bases and J by 5 bases. The CDR3 spans 16 residues.

This clonotype was recorded at least ten times. V and J are TRBV5-1 and TRBJ2-3; D may be TRBD2 (6 bases). Germline values: CDR1 SGHRS, CDR2 YFSETQ. The CDR3 runs 15 residues. Trimming cost V 4 bases and J 4 bases, with 16 bases left between them. In nucleotides, the CDR3 is TGCGCCAGCAGCCTCCAGGCGGGGACCCCAGATACGCAGTATTTT. Amino acid sequence: CASSLQAGTPDTQYF.

This clonotype was seen repeatedly, ten times or more. The chain links TRBV27 to TRBJ2-1; possibly TRBD1 for D (6 bases). Germline CDR1 and CDR2: MNHEY and SMNVEV (reference sequence). The CDR3 runs to 17 residues. Trimming stripped 6 bases from V and 0 bases from J, with 18 bases between. The CDR3 sequence: CASRPLARGTSYNEQFF. The CDR3 coding sequence is TGTGCCAGCAGACCCCTCGCGAGGGGGACCTCCTACAATGAGCAGTTCTTC.

This chain links TRBV18 with TRBJ2-1, with 8 bases fitting TRBD2. The CDR3 covers 16 residues. Losses at the gene ends were 3 bases for V and 10 bases for J; bases not matched to a gene: 14. In germline, CDR1 is KGHSH, CDR2 LQKENI. CDR3 coding DNA: TGTGCCAGCTCACCCGTGTGGGCGGGGGGAACTGCGGAGCAGTTCTTC. Amino acids: CASSPVWAGGTAEQFF.

The table lists this clonotype with many counts. This chain connects TRBV29-1 to TRBJ2-1, with 8 nucleotides matching TRBD2. CDR1 SQVTM and CDR2 ANQGSEA come from the germline V gene. This CDR3 is 13 amino acids long. The J segment lost 9 bases and the V segment lost 0 bases, leaving 4 bases of the junction unmatched. CDR3 residues: CSVEDRGGREQFF. For the CDR3, the DNA is TGCAGCGTTGAAGATCGGGGGGGCCGTGAGCAGTTCTTC.

This clonotype was observed many times. The chain joins TRBV25-1 to TRBJ1-2; D call uncertain. The germline gives CDR1 MGHDK, CDR2 SYGVNS. V shed 8 bases and J shed 8 bases, with 21 bases lying between them. The CDR3 runs to 14 residues. CDR3 sequence reads: CASSTPGRDGGYTF. The CDR3 DNA reads TGTGCCAGCTCCACCCCAGGTCGAGACGGGGGCTACACCTTC.

This clonotype was seen repeatedly, ten times or more. J is TRBJ2-7 and V is TRBV18, with a possible D match to TRBD1 (6 bases). Germline CDR1 is KGHSH and CDR2 is LQKENI. CDR3 size: 16 residues. With 2 bases removed from V and 1 base from J, the gap between germline ends came to 15 bases. CDR3 sequence: CASSPYGPGTSYEQYF. The CDR3, as DNA: TGTGCCAGCTCACCATATGGTCCAGGGACATCCTACGAGCAGTACTTC. Looking up the rest from reference TRBV18 and TRBJ2-7 gives the full variable domain: NAGVMQNPRHLVRRRGQEARLRCSPMKGHSHVYWYRQLPEEGLKFMVYLQKENIIDESGMPKERFSAEFPKEGPSILRIQQVVRGDSAAYFCASSPYGPGTSYEQYFGPGTRLTVT.

Ten or more counts support this clonotype. The gene calls are TRBV11-2 and TRBJ1-1, with D possibly TRBD1 on 5 matching bases. The ends were cut back, 4 bases at V and 4 bases at J, with 13 bases in the middle. CDR1 and CDR2 from the germline V gene are SGHAT and FQNNGV. The CDR3 is 14 amino acids. The CDR3 DNA is TGTGCCAGCAGCTCTCAGGGTGCGGGCACTGAAGCTTTCTTT. Translation: CASSSQGAGTEAFF.

This clonotype was recorded many times. The chain is built from TRBV5-5 and TRBJ1-2; no firm D call. The CDR3 is 13 residues long. Germline V gene sequence: CDR1 SGHKS, CDR2 YYEKEE (reference sequence). Trimming shortened V by 0 bases and J by 0 bases, and 3 bases separated the two germline ends. The CDR3, as DNA: TGTGCCAGCAGCTTGGTTTCTAACTATGGCTACACCTTC. This codes for CASSLVSNYGYTF.

This clonotype was counted many times. This chain links TRBV5-1 with TRBJ2-6; 9 bases align to TRBD1. This CDR3 region has 20 residues. V lost 1 base to trimming and J lost 0 bases; unmatched junction nucleotides: 11. The germline CDR1 and CDR2 sequences are SGHRS and YFSETQ. The CDR3 spells CASSLFLPGQGVSGANVLTF. CDR3 bases: TGCGCCAGCAGCTTGTTTCTCCCGGGACAGGGAGTCTCTGGGGCCAACGTCCTGACTTTC.

This clonotype was recorded many times. The gene calls are TRBV9 and TRBJ1-5; TRBD1 is a possible D gene (5 bases). The CDR3 is 14 amino acids. Deletions cut 4 bases from V and 2 bases from J, with 10 bases between. CDR1 SGDLS and CDR2 YYNGEE come from the germline V gene. CDR3 in DNA: TGTGCCAGCAGCCCGTGGGGGGGCAATCAGCCCCAGCATTTT. Its protein product is CASSPWGGNQPQHF.

This clonotype was detected ten times or more. V usage is TRBV5-1 and J usage is TRBJ1-1; TRBD1 aligns across 8 bases. Germline CDR1 SGHRS, CDR2 YFSETQ. The J segment lost 4 bases and the V segment lost 4 bases, leaving 6 bases of the junction unmatched. CDR3 length equals 14 residues. The CDR3 DNA follows: TGCGCCAGCAGCCCGGACAGGGTCCGCACTGAAGCTTTCTTT. Translating it yields CASSPDRVRTEAFF.

Ten or more counts support this clonotype. The chain recombines TRBV6-1 with TRBJ1-2; 12 positions match TRBD1. The trim removed 5 bases at V and 5 bases at J, leaving 12 bases unmatched. The CDR3 has 17 residues. Germline loops: CDR1 MNHNS, CDR2 SASEGT. The CDR3 nucleotides are TGTGCCAGCAGTCCAGGGACAGGGGGCGCGGGAAGGTATGGCTACACCTTC. Translated, it gives CASSPGTGGAGRYGYTF.